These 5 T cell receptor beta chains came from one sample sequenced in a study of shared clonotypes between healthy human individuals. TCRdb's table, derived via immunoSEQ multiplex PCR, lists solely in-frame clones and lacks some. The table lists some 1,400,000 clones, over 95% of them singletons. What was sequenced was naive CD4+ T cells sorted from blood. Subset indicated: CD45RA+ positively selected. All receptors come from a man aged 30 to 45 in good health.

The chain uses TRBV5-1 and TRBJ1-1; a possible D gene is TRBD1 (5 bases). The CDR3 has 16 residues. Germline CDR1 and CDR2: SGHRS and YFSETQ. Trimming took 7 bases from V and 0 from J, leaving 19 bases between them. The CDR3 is CASSAGLRPLNTEAFF. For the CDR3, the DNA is TGCGCCAGCTCCGCAGGGCTTCGTCCTTTGAACACTGAAGCTTTCTTT. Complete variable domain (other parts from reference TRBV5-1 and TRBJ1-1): KAGVTQTPRYLIKTRGQQVTLSCSPISGHRSVSWYQQTPGQGLQFLFEYFSETQRNKGNFPGRFSGRQFSNSRSEMNVSTLELGDSALYLCASSAGLRPLNTEAFFGQGTRLTVV.

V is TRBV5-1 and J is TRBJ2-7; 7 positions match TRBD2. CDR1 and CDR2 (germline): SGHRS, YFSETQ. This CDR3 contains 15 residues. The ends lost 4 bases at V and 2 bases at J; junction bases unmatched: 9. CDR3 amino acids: CASSQSPGGTYEQYF. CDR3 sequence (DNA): TGCGCCAGCAGCCAGTCCCCCGGGGGGACCTACGAGCAGTACTTC. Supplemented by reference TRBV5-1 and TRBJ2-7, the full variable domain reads KAGVTQTPRYLIKTRGQQVTLSCSPISGHRSVSWYQQTPGQGLQFLFEYFSETQRNKGNFPGRFSGRQFSNSRSEMNVSTLELGDSALYLCASSQSPGGTYEQYFGPGTRLTVT.

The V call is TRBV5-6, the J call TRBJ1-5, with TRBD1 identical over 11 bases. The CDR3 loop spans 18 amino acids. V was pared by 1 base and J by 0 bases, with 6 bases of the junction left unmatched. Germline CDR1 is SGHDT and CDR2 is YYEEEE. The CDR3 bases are TGTGCCAGCAGCTTGCGGACAGGGGGCGGGTATAGCAATCAGCCCCAGCATTTT. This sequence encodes CASSLRTGGGYSNQPQHF.

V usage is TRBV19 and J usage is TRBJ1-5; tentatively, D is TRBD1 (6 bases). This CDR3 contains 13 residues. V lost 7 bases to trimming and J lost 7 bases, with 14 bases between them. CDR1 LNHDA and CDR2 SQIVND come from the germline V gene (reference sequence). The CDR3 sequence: CASTPDSVQPQHF. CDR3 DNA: TGTGCCAGTACCCCGGACAGTGTGCAGCCCCAGCATTTT.

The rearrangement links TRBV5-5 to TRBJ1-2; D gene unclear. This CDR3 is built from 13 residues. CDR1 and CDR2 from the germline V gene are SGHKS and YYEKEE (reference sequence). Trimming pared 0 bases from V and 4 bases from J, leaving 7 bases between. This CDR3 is CASSLADGYGYTF. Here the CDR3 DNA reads TGTGCCAGCAGCTTGGCCGATGGCTATGGCTACACCTTC. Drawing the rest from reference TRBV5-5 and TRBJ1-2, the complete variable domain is DAGVTQSPTHLIKTRGQQVTLRCSPISGHKSVSWYQQVLGQGPQFIFQYYEKEERGRGNFPDRFSARQFPNYSSELNVNALLLGDSALYLCASSLADGYGYTFGSGTRLTVV.